This T cell receptor beta chain originates from a study of T-cell memory formation after mild COVID-19. Broader study findings: Clones that got smaller from day 15 to 85 had even CD4/CD8, while clones growing later tipped toward CD4+. Shrinking CD4+ clones were chiefly CM and EM; CD8+ ones were chiefly EMRA. In pre-infection memory, a portion of responding clones appeared, which suggested that cross-reactive memory joined.

For this clonotype: Its antigen is not known.

Deletions cut 1 base from V and 0 bases from J, with 6 bases between. CDR1 and CDR2 from the germline V gene are LGHNA and YSLEER. This CDR3 is 14 amino acids long. Constant-segment primers were used for 5'RACE, and the resulting TCR alpha and TCR beta cDNA libraries carried sample barcodes and UMIs. TCRdb used MiXCR to reprocess the 5' RACE reads, holding one entry per CDR3 protein. The sample contains about 610,000 distinct CDR3 sequences, about 18% of which appear only once. Sequences were obtained from PBMCs or a T cell subset sorted from them (not recorded which). The receptor was derived from an adult woman who had mild COVID-19 (a few samples of this study predate the infection). Cell type and time point are not known. This sequence joins TRBV4-3 and TRBJ2-5, with a tentative D call TRBD2 (5 bases). In DNA form, the CDR3 reads TGCGCCAGCAGCCAAGGGACTTACCAAGAGACCCAGTACTTC. Translated: CASSQGTYQETQYF.